Listed below are T cell receptor beta chains from one sample, sequenced in a study of CD8+ T cells in alopecia areata. Assay used: immunoSEQ multiplex PCR; TCRdb lists only in-frame clones, some missing. Among around 120,000 clones listed, roughly 69% were seen once. The sample consisted of CD4+ T cells sorted from blood. Every receptor here comes from a human donor in good health. Both conserved end residues are part of each CDR3. The D gene is left open where the match is weak. Rows may omit the clone size; those that give it use once, few, many or a size class.

v_gene	abundance	j_gene	d_gene	len	CDR3nt	CDR3aa
TRBV4-1	once	TRBJ1-2	-	14	TGCGCCAGCAGCCAACTATTATCCTTCTATGGCTACACCTTC	CASSQLLSFYGYTF
TRBV13	-	TRBJ2-2	-	16	TGTGCCAGCAGCTCTAGTGGAAGGGCGCCGACCGGGGAGCTGTTTTTT	CASSSSGRAPTGELFF
TRBV30	-	TRBJ1-6	TRBD1	14	TGTGCCTGGAACAGGGGAGTTCCGGATTCACCCCTCCACTTT	CAWNRGVPDSPLHF
TRBV5-1	-	TRBJ2-7	-	13	TGCGCCAGCAGCTTGGATTCTGGCCCCGAGCAGTACTTC	CASSLDSGPEQYF
TRBV13	-	TRBJ2-7	TRBD2	17	TGTGCCAGCAGTTCGGGACTAGTCGCCTCGTTCTCCTACGAGCAGTACTTC	CASSSGLVASFSYEQYF
TRBV2	-	TRBJ1-5	-	15	TGTGCCAGCAGTAATCAGGGGATTGGCAATCAGCCCCAGCATTTT	CASSNQGIGNQPQHF
TRBV23-1	few	TRBJ1-5	-	15	TGCGCCAGCAGTGAACAGGGCCGGGACAATCAGCCCCAGCATTTT	CASSEQGRDNQPQHF
TRBV30	-	TRBJ1-5	-	13	TGTGCCTGGAGTGTGGCGAGCAATCAGCCCCAGCATTTT	CAWSVASNQPQHF
TRBV29-1	-	TRBJ2-1	TRBD1	12	TGCAGCGTTGGACAGGGGGGAGGTGAGCAGTTCTTC	CSVGQGGGEQFF
TRBV11-2	-	TRBJ2-3	-	16	TGTGCCAGCAGCTCAACCCTTTCGTTGAGCACAGATACGCAGTATTTT	CASSSTLSLSTDTQYF
TRBV29-1	-	TRBJ2-3	-	16	TGCAGCGTTGCTGGAGAGGCGGCTCGGGGCACAGATACGCAGTATTTT	CSVAGEAARGTDTQYF
TRBV4-1	-	TRBJ2-1	-	14	TGCGCCAGCAGCCTTTTGGACTTCTACAATGAGCAGTTCTTC	CASSLLDFYNEQFF
TRBV23-1	medium-sized	TRBJ2-1	-	14	TGCGCCAGCAGACCGGGACCTGACGACAATGAGCAGTTCTTC	CASRPGPDDNEQFF
TRBV6-5	-	TRBJ2-1	-	11	TGTGCCAGCAGTCGATCCAATGAGCAGTTCTTC	CASSRSNEQFF
TRBV2	-	TRBJ2-6	-	13	TGTGCCAGCAGTGAATCAGGGCCCCCCGTCCTGACTTTC	CASSESGPPVLTF
TRBV6-1	-	TRBJ2-7	-	16	TGTGCCAGCAGTGAAACACGACCTGGAGGGGGATACGAGCAGTACTTC	CASSETRPGGGYEQYF
TRBV29-1	-	TRBJ1-5	-	13	TGCAGCGTGGGGGTTCAACCAAATCAGCCCCAGCATTTT	CSVGVQPNQPQHF
TRBV2	-	TRBJ1-5	-	14	TGTGCCAGCAGTGGAATTGGGGGTGGTCAGCCCCAGCATTTT	CASSGIGGGQPQHF
TRBV30	once	TRBJ1-5	-	14	TGTGCCTGGAGTGCCGGCGGTGGCAATCAGCCCCAGCATTTT	CAWSAGGGNQPQHF
TRBV30	-	TRBJ1-2	TRBD1	14	TGTGCCTGGACCCGGACAGGGCGAGTTAGTGGCTACACCTTC	CAWTRTGRVSGYTF
TRBV29-1	few	TRBJ2-5	-	12	TGCAGCGTTGCTCCGGGCCAAGAGACCCAGTACTTC	CSVAPGQETQYF
TRBV5-4	-	TRBJ2-7	TRBD1	13	TGTGCCAGCAGCACTCGGACAGGAACAGTCGAGTACTTC	CASSTRTGTVEYF
TRBV7-9	-	TRBJ1-3	-	14	TGTGCCAGCAGTTTAGCTACAGACGGAAACACCATATATTTT	CASSLATDGNTIYF
TRBV20-1	-	TRBJ2-1	-	11	TGCAGGTTGGTAGGGCACAATGAGCAGTTCTTC	CRLVGHNEQFF
TRBV15	once	TRBJ1-4	-	15	TGTGCCTCCAGCAGCCCAGGCGCAACTAATGAAAAACTGTTTTTT	CASSSPGATNEKLFF
TRBV4-1	-	TRBJ2-5	-	12	TGCGCCAGCAGCCAAGGTGGGGAGACCCAGTACTTC	CASSQGGETQYF